This T cell receptor (beta chain) appears in the sequencing data of a study of T cells in Graves' hyperthyroidism and ophthalmopathy. Study-wide points: Ophthalmopathy onset followed model prediction by a median about 6.9 months. From stable hyperthyroidism, ophthalmopathy was separated by a 13 V-J model. Expanded thyroid clonotypes (above 0.001) were mostly also found in blood.

There are 13 residues in the CDR3. The V gene's germline CDR1 is SGHNT and CDR2 YYREEE (reference sequence). Between the trimmed V and J ends, which lost 5 bases and 4 bases, there was a span of 12 bases. Concerning this clonotype: Its antigen is unknown.

Researchers amplified the TCR beta CDR3 regions from RNA transcripts. First-round RT-PCR with HTBI primers amplified the TCR CDR3 region. TCRdb reprocessed the multiplex PCR reads via MiXCR and lists one record per CDR3 protein. The sample lists a few hundred thousand distinct CDR3 sequences; roughly 13% were seen once. The sample taken for sequencing was blood. The chain links TRBV5-4 to TRBJ1-2, with D possibly TRBD1 on 6 matching bases. The sequence was collected from a woman in her thirties or forties with Graves' ophthalmopathy. In DNA, the CDR3 is TGTGCCAGCAGAGCGGACAGTTCCTATGGCTACACCTTC. Translating gives CASRADSSYGYTF.